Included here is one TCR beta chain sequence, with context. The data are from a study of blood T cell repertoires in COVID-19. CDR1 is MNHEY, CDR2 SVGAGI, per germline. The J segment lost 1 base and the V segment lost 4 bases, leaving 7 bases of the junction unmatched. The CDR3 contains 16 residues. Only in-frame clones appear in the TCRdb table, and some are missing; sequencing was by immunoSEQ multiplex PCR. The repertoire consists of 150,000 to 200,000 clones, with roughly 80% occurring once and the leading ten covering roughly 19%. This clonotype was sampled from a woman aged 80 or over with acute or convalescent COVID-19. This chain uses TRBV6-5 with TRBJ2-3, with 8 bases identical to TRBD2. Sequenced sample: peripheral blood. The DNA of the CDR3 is TGTGCCAGCAGTTGGTCGGGGGGGCCCGGCACAGATACGCAGTATTTT. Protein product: CASSWSGGPGTDTQYF.